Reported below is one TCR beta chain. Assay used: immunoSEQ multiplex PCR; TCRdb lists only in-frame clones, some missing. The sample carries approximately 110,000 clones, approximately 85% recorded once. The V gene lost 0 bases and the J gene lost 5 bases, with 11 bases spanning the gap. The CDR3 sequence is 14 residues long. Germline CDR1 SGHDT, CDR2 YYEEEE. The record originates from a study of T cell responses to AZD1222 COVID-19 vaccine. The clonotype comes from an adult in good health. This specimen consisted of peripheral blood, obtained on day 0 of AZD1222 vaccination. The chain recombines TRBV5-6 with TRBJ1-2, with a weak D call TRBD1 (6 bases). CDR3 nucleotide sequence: TGTGCCAGCAGCTTGGAACAGGGTCGGTATGGCTACACCTTC. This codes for CASSLEQGRYGYTF.